These T cell receptor beta chains were read from a single sample in a study of T cell responses to AZD1222 COVID-19 vaccine. TCRdb's copy holds only in-frame clones and misses some; the assay was immunoSEQ multiplex PCR. Among about 110,000 clones listed, roughly 90% were seen once. Material: peripheral blood, obtained on day 0 of AZD1222 vaccination. The receptor set was obtained from an adult in good health. Each CDR3 is given with its conserved first and last residue. A D gene is named only where the DNA matches it firmly. Only part of the rows carry a size: once, few, many, or a class if the clone is expanded.

clone size	D gene	J gene	V gene	CDR3 protein	CDR3 DNA
.	TRBD2	TRBJ2-7	TRBV28	CASSLPPRAGGPYEQYF	TGTGCCAGCAGTTTACCCCCCCGTGCGGGGGGACCCTACGAGCAGTACTTC
.	.	TRBJ1-2	TRBV10-1	CASIISRHYGYTF	TGCGCCAGCATAATCTCTAGGCACTATGGCTACACCTTC
.	TRBD2	TRBJ2-1	TRBV24-1	CATSARGLAHNEQFF	TGTGCCACCAGTGCTAGGGGACTAGCGCACAATGAGCAGTTCTTC
.	.	TRBJ2-3	TRBV3-1/TRBV3-2	CASSPGAGLGQYF	TGTGCCAGCAGCCCCGGGGCGGGCCTGGGGCAGTATTTT
.	.	TRBJ1-4	TRBV10-2	CASSGQGNEKLFF	TGCGCCAGCAGTGGCCAGGGGAATGAAAAACTGTTTTTT
.	TRBD1	TRBJ1-1	TRBV13	CASSTRQGRGNTEAFF	TGTGCCAGCAGCACCCGACAGGGTAGAGGGAACACTGAAGCTTTCTTT
.	.	TRBJ1-1	TRBV6-5	CASSYGGYEGTEAFF	TGTGCCAGCAGTTACGGGGGATATGAGGGCACTGAAGCTTTCTTT
.	.	TRBJ2-1	TRBV10-3	CAIKAGLIYEQFF	TGTGCCATCAAGGCGGGGCTGATATACGAGCAGTTCTTC
.	TRBD1	TRBJ1-2	TRBV2	CASSTGTANYGYTF	TGTGCCAGCAGCACCGGGACAGCTAACTATGGCTACACCTTC
.	TRBD1	TRBJ1-4	TRBV15	CATSKRRGQNWEKLFF	TGTGCCACCAGCAAACGCCGGGGACAGAATTGGGAAAAACTGTTTTTT
once	TRBD1	TRBJ1-1	TRBV10-3	CAISGGQGAPEAFF	TGTGCCATCAGTGGGGGACAGGGGGCGCCTGAAGCTTTCTTT
.	.	TRBJ1-1	TRBV5-4	CASSSRKRGQDTEAFF	TGTGCCAGCAGCTCCAGAAAGAGGGGTCAGGACACTGAAGCTTTCTTT
.	.	TRBJ2-2	TRBV6-4	CASSRNPNTGELFF	TGTGCCAGCAGCCGTAACCCCAACACCGGGGAGCTGTTTTTT
.	.	TRBJ1-5	TRBV5-8	CASSGNSNQPQHF	TGTGCCAGCAGCGGGAATAGCAATCAGCCCCAGCATTTT
.	.	TRBJ1-2	TRBV12-3/TRBV12-4	CASSLTSSYGYTF	TGTGCCAGCAGTTTAACGTCTAGCTATGGCTACACCTTC
.	.	TRBJ1-5	TRBV5-4	CASSIDRHNQPQHF	TGTGCCAGCAGCATTGACAGACATAATCAGCCCCAGCATTTT
few	TRBD1	TRBJ1-4	TRBV5-4	CASSLQGAGEKLFF	TGTGCCAGCAGCCTACAGGGGGCTGGTGAAAAACTGTTTTTT
.	.	TRBJ2-7	TRBV7-8	CASSPKKGYEQYF	TGTGCCAGCAGCCCTAAGAAGGGGTACGAGCAGTACTTC
.	.	TRBJ1-1	TRBV29-1	CSAKGSTEAFF	TGCAGCGCAAAGGGGAGCACTGAAGCTTTCTTT
.	.	TRBJ1-2	TRBV12-5	CASGLPPGSYGYTF	TGTGCTAGTGGTTTGCCACCGGGGAGTTATGGCTACACCTTC
.	TRBD1	TRBJ1-2	TRBV10-1	CASSDPDRGVGYGYTF	TGCGCCAGCAGTGACCCTGACAGGGGTGTGGGGTATGGCTACACCTTC
.	.	TRBJ1-1	TRBV9	CASSPAGAVNTEAFF	TGTGCCAGCAGCCCCGCCGGGGCCGTTAACACTGAAGCTTTCTTT
.	.	TRBJ2-1	TRBV20-1	CSAELNPRQFF	TGCAGTGCAGAACTAAACCCGCGGCAGTTCTTC
.	.	TRBJ1-1	TRBV19	CASSIGGSTEAFF	TGTGCCAGTAGTATAGGAGGGAGCACTGAAGCTTTCTTT
.	.	TRBJ2-7	TRBV28	CASRDGITYEQYF	TGTGCCAGCCGGGACGGGATTACCTACGAGCAGTACTTC
.	.	TRBJ2-3	TRBV19	CASSMGATATDTQYF	TGTGCCAGTAGTATGGGGGCTACAGCGACAGATACGCAGTATTTT
.	.	TRBJ2-7	TRBV5-1	CASSPTIGQTSYEQYF	TGCGCCAGCAGCCCTACAATTGGACAGACCTCCTACGAGCAGTACTTC
.	TRBD1	TRBJ1-5	TRBV3-1/TRBV3-2	CASSQARGSNQPQHF	TGTGCCAGCAGCCAAGCCAGGGGGAGCAATCAGCCCCAGCATTTT
.	.	TRBJ1-1	TRBV6-1	CASSEVGRGTEAFF	TGTGCCAGCAGTGAAGTAGGGAGGGGGACTGAAGCTTTCTTT